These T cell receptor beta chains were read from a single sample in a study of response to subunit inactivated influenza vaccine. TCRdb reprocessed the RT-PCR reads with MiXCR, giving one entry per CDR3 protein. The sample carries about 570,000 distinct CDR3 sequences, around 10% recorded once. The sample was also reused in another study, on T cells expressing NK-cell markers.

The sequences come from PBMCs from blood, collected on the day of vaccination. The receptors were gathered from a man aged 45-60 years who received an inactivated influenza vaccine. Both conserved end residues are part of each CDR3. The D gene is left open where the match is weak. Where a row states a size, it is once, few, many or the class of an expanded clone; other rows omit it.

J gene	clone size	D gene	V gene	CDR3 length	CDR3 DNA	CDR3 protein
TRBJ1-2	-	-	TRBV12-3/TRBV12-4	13	TGTGCCAGCAGTTTGGAGGCAGACTATGGCTACACCTTC	CASSLEADYGYTF
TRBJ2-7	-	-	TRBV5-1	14	TGCGCCAGCAGCTTGGCCTGGAGGGACTACGAGCAGTACTTC	CASSLAWRDYEQYF
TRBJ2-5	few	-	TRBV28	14	TGTGCCAGCAGTACTGGACAGATCCAAGAGACCCAGTACTTC	CASSTGQIQETQYF
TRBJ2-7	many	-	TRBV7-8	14	TGTGCCAGCAGCCCAGCAAGACTAGTGAACGAGCAGTACTTC	CASSPARLVNEQYF
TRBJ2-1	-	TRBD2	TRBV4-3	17	TGCGCCAGCAGCCAAGACCCAACTAGCGGGATCTACAATGAGCAGTTCTTC	CASSQDPTSGIYNEQFF
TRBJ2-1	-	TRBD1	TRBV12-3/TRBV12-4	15	TGTGCCAGCAGCCGTACAGGGGGCCCCCACAATGAGCAGTTCTTC	CASSRTGGPHNEQFF
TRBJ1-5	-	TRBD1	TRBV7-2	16	TGTGCCAGCAGCTCAAACAGGGGGGCCGACAATCAGCCCCAGCATTTT	CASSSNRGADNQPQHF
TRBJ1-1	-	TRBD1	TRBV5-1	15	TGCGCCAGCAGGTTGGCAGGGGGGATGAACACTGAAGCTTTCTTT	CASRLAGGMNTEAFF
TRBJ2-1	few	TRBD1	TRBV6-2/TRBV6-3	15	TGTGCCAGCACGGACAGGACACTAGGGGAGACTGAGCAGTTCTTC	CASTDRTLGETEQFF
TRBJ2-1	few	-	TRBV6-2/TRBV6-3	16	TGTGCCAGCAGTTACTCCAGGCGCGGAAGCTACAATGAGCAGTTCTTC	CASSYSRRGSYNEQFF
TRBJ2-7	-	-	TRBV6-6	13	TGTGCCAGCAGTCCCCGGGACAAATACGAGCAGTACTTC	CASSPRDKYEQYF
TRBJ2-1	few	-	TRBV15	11	TGTGCCACGGAGGGCAACAATGAGCAGTTCTTC	CATEGNNEQFF
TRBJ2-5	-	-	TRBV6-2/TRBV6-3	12	TGTGCCAGCAGTCATGGGGTGAGCTCCCAGTACTTC	CASSHGVSSQYF
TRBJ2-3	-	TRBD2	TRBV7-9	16	TGTGCCAGCAGCCCATACGATCTTCGCGGGAGAGATACGCAGTATTTT	CASSPYDLRGRDTQYF
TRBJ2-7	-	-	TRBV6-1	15	TGTGCCAGCAGTAAGGACTGGCCAAGCTCCTACGAGCAGTACTTC	CASSKDWPSSYEQYF
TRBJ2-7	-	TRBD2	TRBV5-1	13	TGCGCCAGCAGCGCCGGGGACTACTACGAGCAGTACTTC	CASSAGDYYEQYF
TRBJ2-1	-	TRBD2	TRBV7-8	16	TGTGCCAGCAGCGCCCGACTAGCGGGGGGTTACAATGAGCAGTTCTTC	CASSARLAGGYNEQFF
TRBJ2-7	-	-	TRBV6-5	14	TGTGCCAGCAGATACAGCACCTCTTCCTACGAGCAGTACTTC	CASRYSTSSYEQYF
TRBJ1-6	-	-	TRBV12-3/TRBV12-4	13	TGTGCCAGCAGGAAAGAATATAATTCACCCCTCCACTTT	CASRKEYNSPLHF
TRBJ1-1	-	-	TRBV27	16	TGTGCCAGCAGTCCCCGAGTTGGGGAGGGTAACACTGAAGCTTTCTTT	CASSPRVGEGNTEAFF
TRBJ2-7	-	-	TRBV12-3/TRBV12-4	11	TGTGCCAGCAGTCCCGCCCTCAAGCAGTACTTC	CASSPALKQYF
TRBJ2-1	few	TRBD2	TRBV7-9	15	TGTGCCAGCAGTCTCACTAGCGGGGGGTTGAATGAGCAGTTCTTC	CASSLTSGGLNEQFF
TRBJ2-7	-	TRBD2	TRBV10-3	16	TGTGCCATCAGTGATCTTCCTAGCGGGAGGGCAGGAGAGCAGTACTTC	CAISDLPSGRAGEQYF
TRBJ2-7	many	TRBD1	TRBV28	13	TGTGCCAGCACTGGACAGGGTGAGGACGAGCAGTACTTC	CASTGQGEDEQYF
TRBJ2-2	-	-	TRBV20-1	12	TGCAGTGCAGATACAAACACCGGGGAGCTGTTTTTT	CSADTNTGELFF
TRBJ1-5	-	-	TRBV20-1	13	TGCAGTGCTAGCCCGACTAGCAATCAGCCCCAGCATTTT	CSASPTSNQPQHF
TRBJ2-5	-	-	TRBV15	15	TGTGCCACCAGCAGAGATTTGGGGGGCCAAGAGACCCAGTACTTC	CATSRDLGGQETQYF
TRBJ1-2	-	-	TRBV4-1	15	TGCGCCAGCAGCCAGATGGCGTCAGGGGCCGGCGGGGCGGTCTTC	CASSQMASGAGGAVF
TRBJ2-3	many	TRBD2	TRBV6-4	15	TGTGCCAGCAGCCTAACGGGAGGGAAGTCAGATACGCAGTATTTT	CASSLTGGKSDTQYF
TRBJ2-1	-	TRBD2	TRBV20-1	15	TGCAGTGCAACCGGGACTAGCGGGATCTACAATGAGCAGTTCTTC	CSATGTSGIYNEQFF
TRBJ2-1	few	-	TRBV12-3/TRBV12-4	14	TGTGCCAGCAGTTTAGACGGGACTTCTAGTGAGCAGTTCTTC	CASSLDGTSSEQFF
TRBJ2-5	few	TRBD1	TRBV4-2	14	TGTGCCAGCAGCCCCAGACAGGGTTCAGGGACCCAGTACTTC	CASSPRQGSGTQYF
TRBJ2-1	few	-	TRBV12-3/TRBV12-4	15	TGTGCCAGCCGCCAGACTCCAAGCTCCTACAATGAGCAGTTCTTC	CASRQTPSSYNEQFF
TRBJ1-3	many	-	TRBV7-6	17	TGTGCCAGCAGCTTACAACAGGGTGCCCACTCTGGAAACACCATATATTTT	CASSLQQGAHSGNTIYF
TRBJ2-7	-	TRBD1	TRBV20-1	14	TGCAGTGCTAGAGAGGGACAGGGGCTCTACGAGCAGCACTTC	CSAREGQGLYEQHF
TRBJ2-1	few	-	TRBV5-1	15	TGCGCCAGCAGCTTTTGGGGGAGCTCCTACAATGAGCAGTTCTTC	CASSFWGSSYNEQFF
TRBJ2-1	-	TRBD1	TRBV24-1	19	TGTGCCACCAGTGATCCTCACACAGGGGGCAGCGCGGTAGGAGCTGAGCAGTTCTTC	CATSDPHTGGSAVGAEQFF
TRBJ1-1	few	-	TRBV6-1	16	TGTGCCAGCAGTACCTTACAACGGCAGGTGGACACTGAAGCTTTCTTT	CASSTLQRQVDTEAFF
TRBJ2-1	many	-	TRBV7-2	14	TGTGCCAGCCGGAAACAGGGAAGTTTAAATGAGCAGTTCTTC	CASRKQGSLNEQFF
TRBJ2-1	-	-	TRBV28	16	TGTGCCAGCAGTTTGGGCTTGGACGGGGAATACAATGAGCAGTTCTTC	CASSLGLDGEYNEQFF
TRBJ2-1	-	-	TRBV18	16	TGTGCCAGCTCACCACCCCGGCGGATGAGAAACAATGAGCAGTTCTTC	CASSPPRRMRNNEQFF
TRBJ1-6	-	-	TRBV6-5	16	TGTGCCAGCAGTTATCGACCCGGACTGACCAATTCACCCCTCCACTTT	CASSYRPGLTNSPLHF
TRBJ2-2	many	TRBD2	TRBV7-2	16	TGTGCCAGCACCTTACTAGCGGGAGGCGGCACCGGGGAGCTGTTTTTT	CASTLLAGGGTGELFF
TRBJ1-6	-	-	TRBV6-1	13	TGTGCCAGCAGTCCCCTGGGGGGATCACCCCTCCACTTT	CASSPLGGSPLHF
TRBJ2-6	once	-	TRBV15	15	TGTGCCACCAGCAGTAGAGGGGCTGGGGCCAACGTCCTGACTTTC	CATSSRGAGANVLTF
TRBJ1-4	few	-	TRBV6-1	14	TGTGCCAGCTCTGTCGGGGGAACCAATGAAAAACTGTTTTTT	CASSVGGTNEKLFF
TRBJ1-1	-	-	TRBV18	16	TGTGCCAGCTCACCTGATATAAACAGGGAGTACACTGAAGCTTTCTTT	CASSPDINREYTEAFF